A selection of T cell receptor beta chains follows, all from one sample in a study of T cells in localized non-small cell lung cancer. Sequencing was performed with immunoSEQ multiplex PCR; in TCRdb, only in-frame clones are kept and a portion is missing. Altogether around 29,000 clones are present, 92% being singletons, with the ten largest covering about 4.4%. The sample consisted of peripheral blood mononuclear cells, taken before any cancer treatment. Receptors originate from a woman aged 35 to 70 with stage III lung adenocarcinoma. Both conserved end residues are part of each CDR3. A D gene is named only where the DNA matches it firmly. Size is stated for part of the rows, as once, few or many counts, or as a class when the clone is expanded.

J: TRBJ1-4
V: TRBV2
size: NA
D: NA
DNA: TGTGCCAGCAGTGCCCAAGGGGGGGAAAATGAAAAACTGTTTTTT
CDR3: CASSAQGGENEKLFF

J: TRBJ2-1
V: TRBV2
size: NA
D: TRBD2
DNA: TGTGCCAGCAGACTAGCGGGGGGGCCCTACAATGAGCAGTTCTTC
CDR3: CASRLAGGPYNEQFF

J: TRBJ1-1
V: TRBV11-2
size: NA
D: NA
DNA: TGTGCCAGCAGCCAGGGATGGAACACTGAAGCTTTCTTT
CDR3: CASSQGWNTEAFF

J: TRBJ2-3
V: TRBV4-1
size: NA
D: NA
DNA: TGCGCCAGCAGCCAAGATCCGATATCGAGCACAGATACGCAGTATTTT
CDR3: CASSQDPISSTDTQYF

J: TRBJ2-1
V: TRBV2
size: NA
D: NA
DNA: TGTGCCAGCAACTACGATAATGAGCAGTTCTTC
CDR3: CASNYDNEQFF

J: TRBJ1-5
V: TRBV18
size: NA
D: NA
DNA: TGTGCCAGCTCGCGGGACAGCAATCAGCCCCAGCATTTT
CDR3: CASSRDSNQPQHF

J: TRBJ2-2
V: TRBV6-1
size: NA
D: NA
DNA: TGTGCCAGCACCCGCGGACCGTACACCGGGGAGCTGTTTTTT
CDR3: CASTRGPYTGELFF

J: TRBJ2-2
V: TRBV7-3
size: NA
D: NA
DNA: TGTGCCAGCAGCATCTCTTCGAACACCGGGGAGCTGTTTTTT
CDR3: CASSISSNTGELFF

J: TRBJ1-5
V: TRBV4-1
size: NA
D: TRBD1
DNA: TGCGCCAGCAGCCTACACAGGGGTCAGCCCCAGCATTTT
CDR3: CASSLHRGQPQHF

J: TRBJ2-2
V: TRBV4-2
size: NA
D: NA
DNA: TGTGCCAGCAGCCAAGATCAGGAGAGCGGGGAGCTGTTTTTT
CDR3: CASSQDQESGELFF

J: TRBJ1-6
V: TRBV7-9
size: NA
D: TRBD1
DNA: TGTGCCAGCAGCTCCTACCGACAGGGGAGCCGTTCACCCCTCCACTTT
CDR3: CASSSYRQGSRSPLHF

J: TRBJ2-1
V: TRBV12-5
size: NA
D: NA
DNA: TGTGCTAGTGCCTTGCCCGGGGATGAGCAGTTCTTC
CDR3: CASALPGDEQFF

J: TRBJ1-1
V: TRBV28
size: NA
D: NA
DNA: TGTGCCAGCAGTCCACTAAAGAACACTGAAGCTTTCTTT
CDR3: CASSPLKNTEAFF

J: TRBJ1-5
V: TRBV6-6
size: NA
D: NA
DNA: TGTGCCAGCAGTTACTCGGGCAGCTATAGCAATCAGCCCCAGCATTTT
CDR3: CASSYSGSYSNQPQHF

J: TRBJ2-7
V: TRBV18
size: NA
D: NA
DNA: TGTGCCAGCTCACGAACCGAGGGTCGGAAATACGAGCAGTACTTC
CDR3: CASSRTEGRKYEQYF

J: TRBJ2-5
V: TRBV6-4
size: NA
D: TRBD2
DNA: TGTGCCACCGGGGAGGGGCCGCAAGAGACCCAGTACTTC
CDR3: CATGEGPQETQYF

J: TRBJ1-2
V: TRBV28
size: few
D: TRBD1
DNA: TGTGCCAGCAGTTCCGGGGACAGGGTGCATGGCTACACCTTC
CDR3: CASSSGDRVHGYTF

J: TRBJ1-2
V: TRBV6-6
size: NA
D: NA
DNA: TGTGCCAGCAGCAAAGACAGAAACTATGGCTACACCTTC
CDR3: CASSKDRNYGYTF

J: TRBJ2-2
V: TRBV7-3
size: once
D: NA
DNA: TGTGCCAGCAGCTCTACAACCGACAGGCGACAGAACACCGGGGAGCTGTTTTTT
CDR3: CASSSTTDRRQNTGELFF

J: TRBJ2-7
V: TRBV10-2
size: NA
D: TRBD2
DNA: TGCGCCAGCAGTGACGGGGGGGAGAAAGGCGAGCAGTACTTC
CDR3: CASSDGGEKGEQYF

J: TRBJ2-5
V: TRBV7-9
size: NA
D: NA
DNA: TGTGCCAGCAGCTTAGCTAGGGGTCATATCGGGCAAGAGACCCAGTACTTC
CDR3: CASSLARGHIGQETQYF

J: TRBJ1-2
V: TRBV4-1
size: NA
D: NA
DNA: TGCGCCAGCAGCCGAGACAGCGCTATCGGCTACACCTTC
CDR3: CASSRDSAIGYTF

J: TRBJ2-7
V: TRBV7-2
size: NA
D: NA
DNA: TGTGCCAGCAGCTCGTACGCGACTACCTACGAGCAGTACTTC
CDR3: CASSSYATTYEQYF

J: TRBJ2-1
V: TRBV6-6
size: NA
D: TRBD2
DNA: TGTGCCAGCAGTTACCTGGGACTAGAGGAAGCTGAGCAGTTCTTC
CDR3: CASSYLGLEEAEQFF

J: TRBJ1-1
V: TRBV6-1
size: NA
D: NA
DNA: TGTGCCAGCAGTGCCCGACAGAACACTGAAGCTTTCTTT
CDR3: CASSARQNTEAFF

J: TRBJ2-7
V: TRBV6-6
size: NA
D: NA
DNA: TGTGCCAGCAGTTACGACAGGTACGAGCAGTACTTC
CDR3: CASSYDRYEQYF

J: TRBJ1-5
V: TRBV2
size: NA
D: NA
DNA: TGTGCCAGCAGTCCCGCCTCGGGGGGTCAGCCCCAGCATTTT
CDR3: CASSPASGGQPQHF

J: TRBJ1-5
V: TRBV18
size: few
D: NA
DNA: TGTGCCAGCTCACCCGTGGGACTTTCAGTTCAGCCCCAGCATTTT
CDR3: CASSPVGLSVQPQHF

J: TRBJ2-7
V: TRBV9
size: NA
D: NA
DNA: TGTGCCAGCAGCGTAGGACCTGGAAAGGACGAGCAGTACTTC
CDR3: CASSVGPGKDEQYF

J: TRBJ2-1
V: TRBV11-2
size: NA
D: NA
DNA: TGTGCCAGCAGGGAGACCGGGGGGCTGAATGAGCAGTTCTTC
CDR3: CASRETGGLNEQFF

J: TRBJ1-2
V: TRBV13
size: NA
D: TRBD1
DNA: TGTGCCAGCAGTTGGACAGGGAGCAGTTATGGCTACACCTTC
CDR3: CASSWTGSSYGYTF

J: TRBJ1-5
V: TRBV19
size: NA
D: NA
DNA: TGTGCCAGTAGTATAGGAGCAGGGCGATACAATCAGCCCCAGCATTTT
CDR3: CASSIGAGRYNQPQHF

J: TRBJ2-1
V: TRBV6-4
size: NA
D: TRBD2
DNA: TGTGCCAGCAGTGCCAGGACTAGCTTCTGGGGGAATGAGCAGTTCTTC
CDR3: CASSARTSFWGNEQFF

J: TRBJ2-7
V: TRBV6-5
size: NA
D: NA
DNA: TGTGCCAGCAGTGACCCTCGATGGCCCTACGAGCAGTACTTC
CDR3: CASSDPRWPYEQYF

J: TRBJ2-1
V: TRBV5-4
size: NA
D: TRBD2
DNA: TGTGCCAGCACCCTAGCGGGAGGGTTCGATGAGCAGTTCTTC
CDR3: CASTLAGGFDEQFF

J: TRBJ2-5
V: TRBV5-4
size: NA
D: NA
DNA: TGTGCCAGCAGCTTGGCGAGTGGGGGTCTAGAGACCCAGTACTTC
CDR3: CASSLASGGLETQYF

J: TRBJ2-5
V: TRBV11-1
size: NA
D: NA
DNA: TGTGCCAGCAGCTTGACAGACATGGAGACCCAGTACTTC
CDR3: CASSLTDMETQYF

J: TRBJ1-5
V: TRBV10-3
size: few
D: TRBD1
DNA: TGTGCCATCAGTGTAGACAGGGTTTCCAATCAGCCCCAGCATTTT
CDR3: CAISVDRVSNQPQHF

J: TRBJ2-1
V: TRBV11-3
size: NA
D: TRBD1
DNA: TGTGCCAGCAGGCTAGGGACAGGGGCTGTCGATGAGCAGTTCTTC
CDR3: CASRLGTGAVDEQFF

J: TRBJ1-4
V: TRBV7-9
size: NA
D: TRBD1
DNA: TGTGCCAGCAGCGCCGGGACAGATAATGAAAAACTGTTTTTT
CDR3: CASSAGTDNEKLFF

J: TRBJ2-7
V: TRBV7-6
size: NA
D: NA
DNA: TGTGCCAGCAGCTTAGTGGGCAGCGAGCAGTACTTC
CDR3: CASSLVGSEQYF